The TCR beta chain described here comes from a study of blood T cell repertoires in COVID-19. Only in-frame clones appear in the TCRdb table, and some are missing; sequencing was by immunoSEQ multiplex PCR. The sample comprises about 220,000 clones, around 80% of which are singletons, and around 9.5% rests with the top ten. The V gene's germline CDR1 is KGHSH and CDR2 LQKENI. Trimming shortened V by 2 bases and J by 7 bases, and 10 bases separated the two germline ends. This CDR3 is 13 amino acids long. Material for sequencing was peripheral blood. The clonotype was recovered from a man aged 45-65 years with active or convalescent COVID-19. This rearrangement joins TRBV18 to TRBJ2-3; a weak D match, TRBD2 (6 bases). The CDR3 nucleotides read TGTGCCAGCTCACCAACCAGCGGGCATACGCAGTATTTT. Translating it yields CASSPTSGHTQYF.